This is a list of T cell receptor beta chains from one sample in a study of beta chain features in type 1 diabetes. Measured with immunoSEQ multiplex PCR; TCRdb has only the in-frame clones, and not every one. Counted here are some 270,000 clones, roughly 10% occurring once; the ten biggest clones make up approximately 0.017%. Sequencing used naive CD4+ T cells from blood. These receptors originate from a man aged 25 to 40 with type 1 diabetes. The CDR3 runs from the conserved cysteine through the conserved F or W. The D gene is left open where the match is weak. Some rows have no size entry. The others give once, few or many, or a class for an expanded clone.

d_gene	j_gene	v_gene	abundance	CDR3nt	CDR3aa
NA	TRBJ1-1	TRBV5-1	NA	TGCGCCAGCAGCGTGAGCTGGAACACTGAAGCTTTCTTT	CASSVSWNTEAFF
NA	TRBJ2-7	TRBV12-5	NA	TGTGCTAGTGGTAGTACAAACGGGAGATTAACGTACGAGCAGTACTTC	CASGSTNGRLTYEQYF
TRBD2	TRBJ2-1	TRBV7-2	few	TGTGCCAGCAGCGCAGGGACTAGCCGGACGTATGAGCAGTTCTTC	CASSAGTSRTYEQFF
NA	TRBJ2-7	TRBV5-4	NA	TGTGCCAGCAGCACGTCCGGGGTTACGTACGAGCAGTACTTC	CASSTSGVTYEQYF
NA	TRBJ1-2	TRBV4-3	few	TGCGCCAGCAGCCAAGAGAAATTTTCCAGTCATGGCTACACCTTC	CASSQEKFSSHGYTF
TRBD2	TRBJ2-5	TRBV5-4	NA	TGTGCCAGCAGCTTGGCGGCGGGGGGCCAAGAGACCCAGTACTTC	CASSLAAGGQETQYF
TRBD2	TRBJ2-5	TRBV29-1	few	TGCAGCGTTGGGGGGGGAAGGTCGGTAGAGACCCAGTACTTC	CSVGGGRSVETQYF
NA	TRBJ2-3	TRBV5-1	NA	TGCGCCAGCAGCTTGGGGTGGACAGCCCCCCGCACAGATACGCAGTATTTT	CASSLGWTAPRTDTQYF
NA	TRBJ1-4	TRBV10-3	few	TGTGCCATCAGTGAGTCGTTGGGGGCGAACGAAAAACTGTTTTTT	CAISESLGANEKLFF
NA	TRBJ2-5	TRBV6-5	NA	TGTGCCAGCAGCGACAGAGGAGAGACCCAGTACTTC	CASSDRGETQYF
TRBD1	TRBJ1-3	TRBV6-6	NA	TGTGCCAGCAGCCCCTTAGGGGGCGGTGGAAACACCATATATTTT	CASSPLGGGGNTIYF
NA	TRBJ1-3	TRBV9	NA	TGTGCCAGCAGCCGAGGGGGTTATGGAAACACCATATATTTT	CASSRGGYGNTIYF
TRBD2	TRBJ2-3	TRBV4-2	NA	TGTGCCAGCAGCCCCGATCGGGGCGGGACTAGAACCACAGATACGCAGTATTTT	CASSPDRGGTRTTDTQYF
TRBD2	TRBJ2-1	TRBV7-7	once	TGTGCTAGCAGCTTAGATCGGGGGGGGTATGAGCAGTTCTTC	CASSLDRGGYEQFF
TRBD2	TRBJ2-1	TRBV30	few	TGTGCCTGGAGCCGCCTCGTAGCGGGGGGCAATGAGCAGTTCTTC	CAWSRLVAGGNEQFF
TRBD1	TRBJ1-5	TRBV28	NA	TGTGCCAGCGGTACCGGGACAGGCCTGCCGCATTTT	CASGTGTGLPHF
TRBD1	TRBJ1-2	TRBV5-6	NA	TGTGCCAGCACCAAGGGACAGGCGAATGGCTACACCTTC	CASTKGQANGYTF
TRBD1	TRBJ1-1	TRBV11-3	NA	TGTGCCAGCAGCTCAGGGGGATACACTGAAGCTTTCTTT	CASSSGGYTEAFF
TRBD1	TRBJ1-1	TRBV29-1	NA	TGCAGCGTTGAGACAGGGCCGAACACTGAAGCTTTCTTT	CSVETGPNTEAFF
NA	TRBJ2-5	TRBV4-3	few	TGCGCCAGCAGCCAAGGCCCAACAGGGCAAGAGACCCAGTACTTC	CASSQGPTGQETQYF
TRBD1	TRBJ1-5	TRBV7-2	NA	TGTGCCAGCGGGTGGGGGGGACAGGGTGGACAGCCCCAGCATTTT	CASGWGGQGGQPQHF
TRBD1	TRBJ1-1	TRBV29-1	NA	TGCAGCGTCGCCTCGACAGGGGATGCAGCTTTCTTT	CSVASTGDAAFF
TRBD2	TRBJ2-5	TRBV27	NA	TGTGCCAGCAGTTTCAGCGGGGGGCGGAAGACCCAGTACTTC	CASSFSGGRKTQYF
NA	TRBJ2-2	TRBV28	few	TGTGCCAGCAGTTCCCCTTCCGGGGAGCTGTTTTTT	CASSSPSGELFF
NA	TRBJ2-5	TRBV2	few	TGTGCCAGCAGCCGGGACTTCCAAGAGACCCAGTACTTC	CASSRDFQETQYF
TRBD1	TRBJ1-5	TRBV2	few	TGTGCCAGCAGGGGGACAGGGGGCGACCAGCCCCAGCATTTT	CASRGTGGDQPQHF
NA	TRBJ1-5	TRBV6-6	NA	TGTGCCAGCAGTTACCGGGGCAATCAGCCCCAGCATTTT	CASSYRGNQPQHF
NA	TRBJ1-2	TRBV7-6	NA	TGTGCCAGCAGCTTATATCAGGACCTGGAGGTTCCCTATGGCTACACCTTC	CASSLYQDLEVPYGYTF
NA	TRBJ2-3	TRBV11-2	NA	TGTGCCAGCAGCTTTATTACAAACATCTGGGAGGCAGATACGCAGTATTTT	CASSFITNIWEADTQYF
NA	TRBJ1-1	TRBV27	NA	TGTGCCAGCGGACGGTTCAGGGGAAGGAACACTGAAGCTTTCTTT	CASGRFRGRNTEAFF
TRBD1	TRBJ1-5	TRBV18	NA	TGTGCCAGCTCACTCACAGGGGGCCTTTACAATCAGCCCCAGCATTTT	CASSLTGGLYNQPQHF
TRBD2	TRBJ2-1	TRBV10-3	NA	TGTGCCATTACTAGCGGGCTATCCAATGAGCAGTTCTTC	CAITSGLSNEQFF
NA	TRBJ2-1	TRBV11-2	few	TGTGCCAGCAGCTTCAGCGTTCCGAATGAGCAGTTCTTC	CASSFSVPNEQFF
TRBD1	TRBJ1-1	TRBV2	few	TGTGCCAGCAGACGGACAGGGAACACTGAAGCTTTCTTT	CASRRTGNTEAFF
NA	TRBJ2-3	TRBV11-2	few	TGTGCCAGCAGCGAACCCCGGGACTGGCCCCCTTGGCAGTATTTT	CASSEPRDWPPWQYF
NA	TRBJ2-5	TRBV5-4	NA	TGTGCCAGCAGCCGTACTCCGGGGGTAACTCAAGAGACCCAGTACTTC	CASSRTPGVTQETQYF
NA	TRBJ1-6	TRBV6-4	NA	TGTGCCAGCAGTGAACTTCCGAGGCTGTATAATTCACCCCTCCACTTT	CASSELPRLYNSPLHF
TRBD1	TRBJ1-2	TRBV18	NA	TGTGCCAGTCAGGGGACAGACTATGGCTACACCTTC	CASQGTDYGYTF
NA	TRBJ1-2	TRBV5-1	NA	TGCGCCAGCAGCTTGGACCGGAACTATGGCTACACCTTC	CASSLDRNYGYTF
NA	TRBJ2-1	TRBV19	NA	TGTGCCAGTAGGGGTCTAGGATCGATGGGCAATGAGCAGTTCTTC	CASRGLGSMGNEQFF
NA	TRBJ2-1	TRBV5-4	few	TGTGCCAGCAGCTTGCGACCCGGGTCGAGCTCCTACAATGAGCAGTTCTTC	CASSLRPGSSSYNEQFF
NA	TRBJ1-1	TRBV2	few	TGTGCCAGCGAAACGGTGAACACTGAAGCTTTCTTT	CASETVNTEAFF
TRBD1	TRBJ2-2	TRBV11-2	few	TGTGCCAGCAGCTTTTACCCGGGACAGGGTTTCACCGGGGAGCTGTTTTTT	CASSFYPGQGFTGELFF
NA	TRBJ2-3	TRBV29-1	few	TGCAGCGTTGAGGGGAGGGGGGGCCGGGCAGATACGCAGTATTTT	CSVEGRGGRADTQYF
TRBD2	TRBJ2-7	TRBV7-2	NA	TGTGCCAGCAGCTCCGGGGGGGCATTCTACGAGCAGTACTTC	CASSSGGAFYEQYF
NA	TRBJ2-5	TRBV4-2	few	TGTGCCAGCAGCCAAGGCGTTGCAGAGACCCAGTACTTC	CASSQGVAETQYF
NA	TRBJ2-5	TRBV7-2	NA	TGTGCCAGCAGCCGCCTTCGGGGGGAGACCCAGTACTTC	CASSRLRGETQYF
NA	TRBJ2-7	TRBV18	NA	TGTGCCAGCTCACCAGGGACAACTGTCTACGAGCAGTACTTC	CASSPGTTVYEQYF
TRBD1	TRBJ2-5	TRBV28	NA	TGTGCCTCCTCTTCAGGGGGCGCGGAGACCCAGTACTTC	CASSSGGAETQYF
NA	TRBJ2-5	TRBV4-3	NA	TGCGCCAGCAGCCAATGGGCGTCCCAGGGTCAAGAGACCCAGTACTTC	CASSQWASQGQETQYF